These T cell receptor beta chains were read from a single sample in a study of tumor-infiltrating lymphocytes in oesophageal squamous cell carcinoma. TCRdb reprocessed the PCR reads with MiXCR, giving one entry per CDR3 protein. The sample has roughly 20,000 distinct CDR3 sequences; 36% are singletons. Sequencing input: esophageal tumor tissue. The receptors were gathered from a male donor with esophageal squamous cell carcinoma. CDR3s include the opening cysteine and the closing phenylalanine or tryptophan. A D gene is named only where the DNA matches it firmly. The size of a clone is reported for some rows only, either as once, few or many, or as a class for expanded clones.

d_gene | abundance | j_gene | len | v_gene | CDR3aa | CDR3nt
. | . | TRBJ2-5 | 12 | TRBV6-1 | CASRQGVETQYF | TGTGCCAGCAGACAGGGTGTGGAGACCCAGTACTTC
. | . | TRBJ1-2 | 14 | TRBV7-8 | CASSLGNRNYGYTF | TGTGCCAGCAGCTTAGGAAACAGGAACTATGGCTACACCTTC
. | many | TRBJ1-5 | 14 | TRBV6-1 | CASSSTGSNQPQHF | TGTGCCAGCAGCTCGACAGGCAGCAATCAGCCCCAGCATTTT
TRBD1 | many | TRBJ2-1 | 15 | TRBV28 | CASSRARQGKNEQFF | TGTGCCAGCAGTCGAGCCCGACAGGGGAAGAATGAGCAGTTCTTC
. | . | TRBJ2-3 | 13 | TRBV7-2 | CASSLVPPDTQYF | TGTGCCAGCAGCTTAGTTCCCCCAGATACGCAGTATTTT
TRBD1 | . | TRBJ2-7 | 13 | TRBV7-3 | CASSWGTGGEQYF | TGTGCCAGCAGCTGGGGGACAGGGGGCGAGCAGTACTTC
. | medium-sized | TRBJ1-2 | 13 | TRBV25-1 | CASSIGTNYGYTF | TGTGCCAGCAGTATCGGGACCAACTATGGCTACACCTTC
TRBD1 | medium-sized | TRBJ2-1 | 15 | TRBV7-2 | CASSLGAGGHNEQFF | TGTGCCAGCAGCTTAGGGGCAGGGGGCCACAATGAGCAGTTCTTC
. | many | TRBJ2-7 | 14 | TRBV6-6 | CASSYGPKSYEQYF | TGTGCCAGCAGTTACGGCCCGAAATCCTACGAGCAGTACTTC
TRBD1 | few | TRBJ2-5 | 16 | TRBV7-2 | CASSLGAGTGQETQYF | TGTGCCAGCAGCTTAGGGGCCGGGACAGGGCAAGAGACCCAGTACTTC
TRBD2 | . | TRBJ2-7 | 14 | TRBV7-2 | CASSSGGGVYEQYF | TGTGCCAGCAGCTCGGGGGGGGGGGTTTACGAGCAGTACTTC
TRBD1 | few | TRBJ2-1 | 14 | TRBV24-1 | CATSDGTAYNEQFF | TGTGCCACCAGTGATGGGACAGCCTACAATGAGCAGTTCTTC
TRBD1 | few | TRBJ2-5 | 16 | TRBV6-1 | CASISGTGRSYNEQYF | TGTGCCAGCATCTCCGGGACAGGGAGGTCCTACAATGAGCAGTACTTC
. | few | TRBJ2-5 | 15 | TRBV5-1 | CASSLGGGQQGTQYF | TGCGCCAGCAGCTTGGGGGGGGGACAGCAAGGGACCCAGTACTTC
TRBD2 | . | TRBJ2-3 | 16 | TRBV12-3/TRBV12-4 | CASTDPGTSGSDTQYF | TGTGCCAGCACCGACCCCGGGACTAGCGGCTCAGATACGCAGTATTTT
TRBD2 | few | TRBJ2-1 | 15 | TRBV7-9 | CASSRSGRSYNEQFF | TGTGCCAGCAGCCGTAGCGGGAGGTCCTACAATGAGCAGTTCTTC
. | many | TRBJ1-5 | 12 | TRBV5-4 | CASSLDRGPQHF | TGTGCCAGCAGCTTGGATAGGGGGCCCCAGCATTTT
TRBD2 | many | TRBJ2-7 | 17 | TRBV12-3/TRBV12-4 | CASSFDIGTSGRGEQYF | TGTGCCAGCAGTTTCGATATCGGGACTAGCGGGAGGGGGGAGCAGTACTTC
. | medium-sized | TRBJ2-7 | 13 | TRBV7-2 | CASSLFSEDEQYF | TGTGCCAGCAGCTTATTTAGTGAGGACGAGCAGTACTTC
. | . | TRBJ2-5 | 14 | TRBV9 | CASSVSGGQETQYF | TGTGCCAGCAGCGTCAGTGGGGGTCAAGAGACCCAGTACTTC
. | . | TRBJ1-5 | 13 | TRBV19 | CASSIYHTQTQHF | TGTGCCAGTAGTATATATCACACCCAGACCCAGCATTTT
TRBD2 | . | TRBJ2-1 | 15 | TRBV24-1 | CATRMGLAGNNEQFF | TGTGCCACCAGAATGGGACTAGCGGGGAACAATGAGCAGTTCTTC
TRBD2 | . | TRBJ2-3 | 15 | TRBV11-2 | CASSSNSGGTGELYF | TGCGCCAGCAGCTCGAATAGCGGGGGCACCGGGGAGCTGTATTTT
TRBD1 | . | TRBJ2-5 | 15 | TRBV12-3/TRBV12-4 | CASTGTGNLLETQYF | TGTGCCAGCACCGGGACAGGAAATTTACTTGAGACCCAGTACTTC
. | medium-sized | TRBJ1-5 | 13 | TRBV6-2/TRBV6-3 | CASSYGSNQPQHF | TGTGCCAGCAGTTACGGGAGCAATCAGCCCCAGCATTTT
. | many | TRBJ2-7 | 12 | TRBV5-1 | CASRDGAYEQYF | TGCGCCAGCAGGGACGGAGCCTACGAGCAGTACTTC
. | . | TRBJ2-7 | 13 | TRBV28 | CASSSLVSYEQYF | TGTGCCAGCAGCTCACTAGTTTCCTACGAGCAGTACTTC
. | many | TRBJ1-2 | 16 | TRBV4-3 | CASSQDQYQGGYGYTF | TGCGCCAGCAGCCAAGACCAGTATCAGGGCGGCTATGGCTACACCTTC
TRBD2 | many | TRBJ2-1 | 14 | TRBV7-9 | CASSSIPGLEEQFF | TGTGCCAGCAGCTCTATTCCGGGACTAGAAGAGCAGTTCTTC
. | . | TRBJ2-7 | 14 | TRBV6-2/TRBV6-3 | CASRVEGSYNEQYF | TGTGCCAGCAGGGTAGAGGGCTCCTACAATGAGCAGTACTTC
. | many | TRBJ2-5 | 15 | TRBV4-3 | CASSQDIGYQETQYF | TGCGCCAGCAGCCAAGATATAGGGTACCAAGAGACCCAGTACTTC
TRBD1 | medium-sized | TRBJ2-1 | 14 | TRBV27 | CASSHRDRGPRRFF | TGTGCCAGCAGTCATCGGGACAGGGGGCCAAGGAGGTTCTTC
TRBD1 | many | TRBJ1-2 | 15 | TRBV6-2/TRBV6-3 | CASSSLPGTGYGYTF | TGTGCCAGCAGTTCGTTGCCAGGGACAGGCTATGGCTACACCTTC
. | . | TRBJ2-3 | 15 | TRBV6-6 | CASSYASGSEDAQYF | TGTGCCAGCAGTTACGCTAGTGGGAGTGAAGATGCGCAGTATTTT
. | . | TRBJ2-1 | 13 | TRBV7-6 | CASSFQYSYEQFF | TGTGCCAGCAGCTTTCAGTACTCCTACGAGCAGTTCTTC
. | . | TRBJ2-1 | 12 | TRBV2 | CASVNRFYEQFF | TGTGCCAGCGTGAACAGGTTCTACGAGCAGTTCTTC
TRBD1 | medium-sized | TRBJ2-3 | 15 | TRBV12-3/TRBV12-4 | CASSRTGGSTDTQYF | TGTGCCAGCAGCAGGACAGGGGGCAGCACAGATACGCAGTATTTT
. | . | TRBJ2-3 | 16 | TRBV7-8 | CASSLAKQSPTDTQYF | TGTGCCAGCAGCTTAGCTAAGCAGTCCCCCACAGATACGCAGTATTTT
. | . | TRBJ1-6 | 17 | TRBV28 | CASSSYRVGSYNSPLHF | TGTGCCAGCAGTTCTTACAGGGTCGGCTCCTATAATTCACCCCTCCACTTT
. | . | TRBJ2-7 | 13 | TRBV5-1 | CASKLGPSYEQYF | TGCGCCAGCAAACTCGGACCATCTTACGAGCAGTACTTC
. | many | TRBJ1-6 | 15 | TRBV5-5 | CASSLDSGYNSPLHF | TGTGCCAGCAGCTTGGACAGCGGGTATAATTCACCCCTCCACTTT
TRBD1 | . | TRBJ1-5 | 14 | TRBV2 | CATAGQTIDQPQHF | TGTGCCACCGCGGGACAGACGATAGATCAGCCCCAGCATTTT